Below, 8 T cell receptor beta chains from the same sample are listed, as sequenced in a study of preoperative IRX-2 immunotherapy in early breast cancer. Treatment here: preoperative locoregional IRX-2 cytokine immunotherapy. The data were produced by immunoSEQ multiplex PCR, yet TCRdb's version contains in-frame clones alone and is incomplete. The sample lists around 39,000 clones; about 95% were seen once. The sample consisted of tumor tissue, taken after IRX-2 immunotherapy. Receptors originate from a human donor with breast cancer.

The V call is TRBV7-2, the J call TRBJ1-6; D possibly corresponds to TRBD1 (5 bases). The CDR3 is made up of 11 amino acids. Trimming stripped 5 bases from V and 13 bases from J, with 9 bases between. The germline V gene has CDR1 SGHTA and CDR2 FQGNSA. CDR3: CASSIGEPLHF. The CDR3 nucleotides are TGTGCCAGCAGCATAGGGGAGCCCCTCCACTTT.

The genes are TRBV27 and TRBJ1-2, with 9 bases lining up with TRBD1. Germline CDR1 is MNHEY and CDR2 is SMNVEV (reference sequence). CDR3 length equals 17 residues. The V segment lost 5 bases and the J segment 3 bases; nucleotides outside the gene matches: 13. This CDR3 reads CASSPSTGGASYYGYTF. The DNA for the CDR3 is TGTGCCAGCAGTCCCTCGACAGGGGGTGCATCCTACTATGGCTACACCTTC.

DNA for the CDR3: TGTGCCTGGAGTGCCTATAGCGGGGGGGCTCCCGGGGCCAACGTCCTGACTTTC. This sequence encodes CAWSAYSGGAPGANVLTF. The chain uses TRBV30 and TRBJ2-6, with TRBD2 identical over 11 bases. Germline values: CDR1 GTSNPN, CDR2 SVGIG (reference sequence). This CDR3 comprises 18 residues. Losses at the gene ends were 1 base for V and 4 bases for J; bases not matched to a gene: 9.

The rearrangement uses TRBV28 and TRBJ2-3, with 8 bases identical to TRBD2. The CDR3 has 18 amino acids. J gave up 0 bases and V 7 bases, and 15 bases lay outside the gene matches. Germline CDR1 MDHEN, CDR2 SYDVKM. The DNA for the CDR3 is TGTGCCAGCACCCCTTCCGGTTTAGCGGGGCTTAGCACAGATACGCAGTATTTT. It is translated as CASTPSGLAGLSTDTQYF.

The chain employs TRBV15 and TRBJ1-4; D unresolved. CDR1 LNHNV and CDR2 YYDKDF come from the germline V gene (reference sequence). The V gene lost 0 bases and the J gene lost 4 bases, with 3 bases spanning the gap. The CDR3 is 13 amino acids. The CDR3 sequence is CATSRDGNEKLFF. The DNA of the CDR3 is TGTGCCACCAGCAGAGATGGTAATGAAAAACTGTTTTTT. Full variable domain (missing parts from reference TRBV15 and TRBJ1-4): DAMVIQNPRYQVTQFGKPVTLSCSQTLNHNVMYWYQQKSSQAPKLLFHYYDKDFNNEADTPDNFQSRRPNTSFCFLDIRSPGLGDTAMYLCATSRDGNEKLFFGSGTQLSVL.

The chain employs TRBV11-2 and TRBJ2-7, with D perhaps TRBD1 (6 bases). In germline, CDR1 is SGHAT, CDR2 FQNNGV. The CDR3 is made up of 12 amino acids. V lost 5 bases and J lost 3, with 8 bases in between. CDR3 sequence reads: CASSEGGYEQYF. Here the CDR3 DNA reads TGTGCCAGCAGCGAAGGGGGCTACGAGCAGTACTTC. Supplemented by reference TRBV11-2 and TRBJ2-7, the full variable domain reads EAGVAQSPRYKIIEKRQSVAFWCNPISGHATLYWYQQILGQGPKLLIQFQNNGVVDDSQLPKDRFSAERLKGVDSTLKIQPAKLEDSAVYLCASSEGGYEQYFGPGTRLTVT.

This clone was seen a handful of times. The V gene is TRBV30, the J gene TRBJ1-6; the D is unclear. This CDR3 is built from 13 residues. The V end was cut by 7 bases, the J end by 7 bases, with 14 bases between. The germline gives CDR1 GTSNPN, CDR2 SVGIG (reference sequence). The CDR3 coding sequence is TGTGCCTCCCAGGTAGAGTGGAATTCACCCCTCCACTTT. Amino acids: CASQVEWNSPLHF.

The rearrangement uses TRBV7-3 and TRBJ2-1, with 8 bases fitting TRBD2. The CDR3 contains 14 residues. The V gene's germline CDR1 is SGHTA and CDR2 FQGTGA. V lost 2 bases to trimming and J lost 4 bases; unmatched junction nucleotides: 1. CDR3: CASSLAGGYNEQFF. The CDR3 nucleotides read TGTGCCAGCAGCTTAGCGGGGGGTTACAATGAGCAGTTCTTC.